This T cell receptor beta chain comes out of a study of cytomegalovirus exposure and HLA in healthy donors. This clone was seen just once. Its target is unknown. Study findings and constraints: The study put 150 or so TCR beta chains on its list as cytomegalovirus-associated.

The CDR3 sequence is 11 residues long. Germline-derived CDR1 and CDR2 are DFQATT and SNEGSKA (reference sequence). The ends were cut back, 3 bases at V and 7 bases at J, with 9 bases in the middle. The assay was immunoSEQ multiplex PCR, and TCRdb's table has in-frame clones only and misses some. The repertoire holds 200,000 to 250,000 clones, with 80% to 85% as singletons. Sequencing input: PBMCs. This TCR came from a woman in her thirties in good health and CMV-seropositive. The genes are TRBV20-1 and TRBJ1-1, with D possibly matching TRBD1 (6 bases). For the CDR3, the DNA is TGCAGTGCTAGCACAGGGAGTGAAGCTTTCTTT. This codes for CSASTGSEAFF.